These T cell receptor beta chains were read from a single sample in a study of T cell repertoires in cytomegalovirus infection. Via MiXCR, TCRdb re-called the reads, giving one row per CDR3 protein. This table holds fewer than 850,000 distinct CDR3 sequences, about 27% found once. These receptors lack a known antigen. The sample here was cultured CD8+ T cells from PBMCs, taken from culture after CMV antigen stimulation. Every receptor here comes from a human donor in good health (CMV status not recorded). Some clones in this sample may be carry-over from other donors' samples. Both conserved end residues are part of each CDR3.

>TRBJ2-1|TRBV7-7
CASSPRFTGSSYNEQFF
>TRBJ1-1|TRBV20-1
CSARDRRTSIPEAFF
>TRBJ1-3|TRBV7-6
CASSLRMGSNSGNTIYF
>TRBJ1-5|TRBV7-9
CASSLEDRGLSNQPQHF
>TRBJ2-5|TRBV9
CASSGEGGAGSSRETQYF
>TRBJ2-1|TRBV12-3/TRBV12-4
CASSLGLAGGRDEQFF
>TRBJ2-1|TRBV5-4
CASSPGLNNEQFF
>TRBJ2-2|TRBV6-8
CASSQRSGELFF
>TRBJ2-2|TRBV20-1
CSARDPGSHTGELFF
>TRBJ1-1|TRBV4-2
CASSQGTGTEAFF
>TRBJ2-6|TRBV3-1
CASSQGVSGANVLTF
>TRBJ1-1|TRBV7-2
CASSPQTGQRTEAFF
>TRBJ1-1|TRBV6-6
CASSYGVVGELNTEAFF
>TRBJ1-5|TRBV6-1
CASSEMVSNQPQHF
>TRBJ2-5|TRBV6-1
CASWGGARETQYF
>TRBJ1-3|TRBV15
CATSIGTGGFGNTIYF
>TRBJ2-2|TRBV27
CASSRTGAPSTGELFF